This TCR beta chain came from a study of T cells in Graves' hyperthyroidism and ophthalmopathy (dated by TCRdb to between 2018 and 2021). Regarding the research as a whole: Peripheral blood was collected at initial diagnosis, before any treatment. TCR V-J signatures able to tell the groups apart were searched for in a discovery cohort of 100 patients, of whom around 42 had Graves' ophthalmopathy and about 60 had stable Graves' hyperthyroidism. Prospective prediction of ophthalmopathy was tested in an independent validation cohort of under 20 hyperthyroidism patients and 17 patients who later progressed to ophthalmopathy. For training and testing, the 100 or so patients in the discovery cohort were randomly divided in a 7:3 ratio. In addition, the study compared T-cell repertoires in thyroid tissue and in blood from five or six Graves' hyperthyroidism patients. After sampling, hyperthyroidism patients received methimazole starting at 30 mg daily, and ophthalmopathy patients received high-dose intravenous methylprednisolone. The paper reports TCR Vbeta CDR3 sequencing of approximately 140 peripheral blood samples: approximately 43 ophthalmopathy, about 75 hyperthyroidism and some 17 progressor patients.

A patient counted as having stable Graves' hyperthyroidism if no progression to ophthalmopathy occurred over 18 months of follow-up. Hyperthyroidism patients were newly diagnosed, with disease duration under 2 months, and aged 18 to 65 years. Patients with uncontrolled infections, other autoimmune diseases, pregnancy or lactation were excluded. Clinical symptoms, serum thyroxine and TRAb, thyroid ultrasound, and orbital computed tomography formed the basis for the diagnoses. PBMCs were separated from approximately 9.9 ml of fresh peripheral blood using Ficoll-Paque density gradient centrifugation. Trizol reagent was used to extract total RNA, and RNA quality was then checked on an Agilent 2100 Bioanalyzer. The paper as a whole reports these results and caveats: Sample size was not statistically predetermined, and investigators were not blinded to group allocation. Most expanded thyroid clonotypes (frequency above 0.001) were also found in blood, which suggests that blood repertoires may mirror thyroid immune responses. Ophthalmopathy was separated from stable hyperthyroidism by a 13 V-J signature model, with about 88% sensitivity and about 81% specificity obtained in cross-validation and 80%/75% obtained in testing. In validation, the model predicted progression to ophthalmopathy with approximately 71% sensitivity and around 72% specificity, a median of 6.5 months before onset.

The germline V gene sets CDR1 to SGHVS and CDR2 to FNYEAQ. CDR3 length: 17 amino acids, cysteine to phenylalanine. The sequence is cut down to CDR3 DNA, 51 bases in frame from base 1. V has 4 bases trimmed and J has 2 bases trimmed; junction bases matching no gene number 6. TCR beta CDR3 regions were amplified from RNA transcripts. A first-round RT-PCR of the TCR CDR3 used the HTBI primer set with the Qiagen OneStep RT-PCR kit. Libraries were constructed in a second round of multiplex PCR, after which size selection and purification were carried out. Libraries were sequenced paired-end with 100 bp reads on an Illumina HiSeq2000. Per the original workflow: Raw data were processed with SOAPnuke, discarding reads with adapters, uncalled bases, mean Phred below 15, or no exact constant-primer or identifier match. High-quality paired reads were merged using COPE v1.2.5, and each unique nucleotide sequence was defined as a clonotype. Clonotypes were aligned to IMGT TRBV, TRBD and TRBJ reference segments using MiTCR v1.1. The analysis was restricted to V-J combinations with a frequency above 0.0001, which together covered approximately 99% of the repertoires. The TCS score was defined as F50 (clonal expansion) divided by E x V (chaos), with BLOSUM62-based TCRdist calculated between CDR3 peptides within each V-J. Welch's t-statistics and random forest reduced roughly 540 V-J features to 13, which were used in a naive Bayes classifier (R e1071). TCRdb passed the public sequencing reads through fastp at Q25 and MiXCR, retaining productive beta sequences. When rows share a CDR3 protein, they turn into one entry using the most common DNA and genes. TCRdb assigned the V and J calls; the authors' analysis was not used. This sample holds approximately 590,000 distinct CDR3 sequences; roughly 14% were observed only once. The ten largest account for about 7% of the sample.

The table lists this clonotype with many counts. Its antigen is currently not known. Qualities for individual bases were not recorded, and no much larger clone is one base off. The chain was built from TRBV7-6 and TRBJ2-3, with 13 middle bases fitting TRBD2. The sequence came from a woman aged 25 to 39 with Graves' hyperthyroidism. The specimen was blood. The CDR3 reads as follows: CASSSFGTSGTTDTQYF. The DNA is TGTGCCAGCAGCTCGTTCGGGACTAGCGGGACCACAGATACGCAGTATTTT.